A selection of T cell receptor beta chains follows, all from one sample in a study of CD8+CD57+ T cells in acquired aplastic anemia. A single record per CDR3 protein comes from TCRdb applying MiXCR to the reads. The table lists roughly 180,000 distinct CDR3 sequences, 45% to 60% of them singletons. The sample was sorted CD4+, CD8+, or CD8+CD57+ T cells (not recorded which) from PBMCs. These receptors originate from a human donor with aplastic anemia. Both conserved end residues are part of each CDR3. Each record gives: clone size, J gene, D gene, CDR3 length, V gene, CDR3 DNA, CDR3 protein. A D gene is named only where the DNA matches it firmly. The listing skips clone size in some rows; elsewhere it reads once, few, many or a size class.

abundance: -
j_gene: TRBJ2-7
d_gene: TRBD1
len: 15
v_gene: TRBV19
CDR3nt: TGTGCCAGTAGCTTCGCGTGGACAGGCTCATACGAGCAGTACTTC
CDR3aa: CASSFAWTGSYEQYF

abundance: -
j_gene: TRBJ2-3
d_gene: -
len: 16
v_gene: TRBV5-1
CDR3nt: TGCGCCAGCAGCTCCCGGGTAGGGTCTAGCACAGATACGCAGTATTTT
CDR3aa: CASSSRVGSSTDTQYF

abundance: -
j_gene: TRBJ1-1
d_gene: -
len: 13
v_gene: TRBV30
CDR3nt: TGTGCCTGGAGTGTAGGTTGGAACACTGGAGCTTTCTTT
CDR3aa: CAWSVGWNTGAFF

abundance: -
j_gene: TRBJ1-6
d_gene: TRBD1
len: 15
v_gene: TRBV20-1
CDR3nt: TGCAGTGCTCAAAAAGAGACAGGGGTGAGTTCACCCCTCCACTTT
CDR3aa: CSAQKETGVSSPLHF

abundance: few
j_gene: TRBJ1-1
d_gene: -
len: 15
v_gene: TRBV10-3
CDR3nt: TGTGCCATCAGTGAGGAGGTAACAGTTCGCACTGAAGCTTTCTTT
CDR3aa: CAISEEVTVRTEAFF

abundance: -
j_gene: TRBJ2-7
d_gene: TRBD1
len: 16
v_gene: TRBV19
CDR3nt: TGTGCCAGTAGTGTTTCGACAGGGGGCGCGTCCTACGAGCAGTACTTC
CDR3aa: CASSVSTGGASYEQYF

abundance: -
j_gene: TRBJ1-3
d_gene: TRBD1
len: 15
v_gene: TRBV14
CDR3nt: TGTGCCAGCAGCCCCCGGGACAGGGCTGGAAACACCATATATTTT
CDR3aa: CASSPRDRAGNTIYF

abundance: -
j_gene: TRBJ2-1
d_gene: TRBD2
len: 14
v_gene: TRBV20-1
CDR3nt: TGCAGTGCTAGACCGCTCGGGGGGGCGAATGAGCAGTTCTTC
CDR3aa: CSARPLGGANEQFF

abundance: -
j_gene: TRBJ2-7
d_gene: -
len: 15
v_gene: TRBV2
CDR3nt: TGTGCCAGCAGGATCCCGTTAGCGAGGGTTCCCGAGCAGTACTTC
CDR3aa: CASRIPLARVPEQYF

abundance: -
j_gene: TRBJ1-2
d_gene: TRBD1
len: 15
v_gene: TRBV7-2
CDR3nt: TGTGCCAGCAGCCCCGAGGGACAGGGTGTCTATGGCTACACCTTC
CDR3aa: CASSPEGQGVYGYTF

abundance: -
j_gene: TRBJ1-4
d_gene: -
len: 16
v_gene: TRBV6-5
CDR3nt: TGTGCCAGCAGTTATATGTCCCCTGACAGGTACGAAAAACTGTTTTTT
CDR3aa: CASSYMSPDRYEKLFF

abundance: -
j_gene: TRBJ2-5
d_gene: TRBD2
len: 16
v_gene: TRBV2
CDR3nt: TGTGCCAGCAGATGGATAAGCGGGAGACCCCAAGAGACCCAGTACTTC
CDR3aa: CASRWISGRPQETQYF

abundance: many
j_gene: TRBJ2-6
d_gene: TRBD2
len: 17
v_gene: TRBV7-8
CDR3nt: TGTGCCATCCACCGGGGACTAGCGGGGATTGGGGCCAACGTCCTGACTTTC
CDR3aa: CAIHRGLAGIGANVLTF

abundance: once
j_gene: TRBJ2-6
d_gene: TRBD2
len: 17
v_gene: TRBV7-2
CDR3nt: TGTGCCAGCAGCGGTAGCGGGGCGAACTCTGGGGCCAACGTCCTGACTTTC
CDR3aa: CASSGSGANSGANVLTF

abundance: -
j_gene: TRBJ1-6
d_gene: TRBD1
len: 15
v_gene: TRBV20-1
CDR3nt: TGCAGTGCGTCTGGACAGGGGGCTGAGAATTCACCCCTCCACTTT
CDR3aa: CSASGQGAENSPLHF

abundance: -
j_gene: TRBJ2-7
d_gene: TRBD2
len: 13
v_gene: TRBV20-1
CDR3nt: TGCAGTGCTAGAGTGCGTAGCGGGAGCGAGCAGTACTTC
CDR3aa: CSARVRSGSEQYF

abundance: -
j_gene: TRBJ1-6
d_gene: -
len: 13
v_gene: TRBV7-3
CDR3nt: TGTGCCAGCAGCCGGGACGGTAATTCACCCCTCCACTTT
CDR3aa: CASSRDGNSPLHF

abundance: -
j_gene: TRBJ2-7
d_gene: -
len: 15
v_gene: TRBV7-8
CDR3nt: TGTGCCAGCAGCCCCTCCCTCGGCAGGGGATACGAGCAGTACTTC
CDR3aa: CASSPSLGRGYEQYF

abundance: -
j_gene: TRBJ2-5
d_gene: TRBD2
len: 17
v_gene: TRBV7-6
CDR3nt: TGTGCCAGCAGTGCCGATAGCGGGGGCCGTCTCCGGGAGACCCAGTACTTC
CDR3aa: CASSADSGGRLRETQYF

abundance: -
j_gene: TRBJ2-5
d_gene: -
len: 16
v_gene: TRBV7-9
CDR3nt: TGTGCCAGCAGCTTAAAGTTAGGACACGGCGGAGAGACCCAGTACTTC
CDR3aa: CASSLKLGHGGETQYF

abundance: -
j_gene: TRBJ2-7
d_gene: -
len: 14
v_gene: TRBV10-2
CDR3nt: TGCGCCAGTATTCCGGGGCAGCTTCTCTACGAGCAGTACTTC
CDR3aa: CASIPGQLLYEQYF

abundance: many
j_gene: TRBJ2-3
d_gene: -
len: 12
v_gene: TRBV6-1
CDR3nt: TGTGCCAGTGGGGGTTCGGGAGATACGCAGTATTTT
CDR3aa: CASGGSGDTQYF

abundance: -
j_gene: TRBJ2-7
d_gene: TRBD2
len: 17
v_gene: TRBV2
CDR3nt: TGTGCCAGCAGCCAAACGGTAAGACTAGCGGGAGACGCGGGGCAGTACTTC
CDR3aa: CASSQTVRLAGDAGQYF

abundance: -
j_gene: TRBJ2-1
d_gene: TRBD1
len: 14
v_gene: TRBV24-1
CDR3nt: TGTGCCACCAGTGAATTGACAGGGTTGAATGAGCAGTTCTTC
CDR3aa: CATSELTGLNEQFF

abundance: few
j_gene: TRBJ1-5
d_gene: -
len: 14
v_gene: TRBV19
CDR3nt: TGTGCCAGTAGTATTCGACAAGGCAATCAGCCCCAGCATTTT
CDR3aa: CASSIRQGNQPQHF

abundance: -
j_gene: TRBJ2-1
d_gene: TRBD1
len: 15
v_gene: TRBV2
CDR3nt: TGTGCCAGCTCTCCTGGGACAGGGGGCTCCAATGAGCAGTTCTTC
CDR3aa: CASSPGTGGSNEQFF

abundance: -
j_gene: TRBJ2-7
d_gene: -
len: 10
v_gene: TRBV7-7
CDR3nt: TGTGCTAGACTACTCTACGAGCAGTACTTC
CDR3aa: CARLLYEQYF

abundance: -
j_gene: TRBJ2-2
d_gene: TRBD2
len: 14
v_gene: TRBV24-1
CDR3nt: TGTGCCACCAGTGCGTCGGGGGGGACCGGGGAGCTGTTTTTT
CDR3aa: CATSASGGTGELFF

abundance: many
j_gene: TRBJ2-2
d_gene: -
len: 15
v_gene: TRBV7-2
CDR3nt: TGTGCCAGCAGCCCTTCGGGTGGGAACACCGGGGAGCTGTTTTTT
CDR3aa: CASSPSGGNTGELFF

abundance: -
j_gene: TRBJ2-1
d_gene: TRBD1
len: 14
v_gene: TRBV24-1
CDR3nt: TGTGCCACCAGTAGGAGACAGGGAAGGAATGAGCAGTTCTTC
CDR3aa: CATSRRQGRNEQFF

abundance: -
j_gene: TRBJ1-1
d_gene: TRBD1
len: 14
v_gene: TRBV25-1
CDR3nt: TGTGCCAGCAGTGGGGACAGCCGAACAAGGCAAGCTTTCTTT
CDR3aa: CASSGDSRTRQAFF

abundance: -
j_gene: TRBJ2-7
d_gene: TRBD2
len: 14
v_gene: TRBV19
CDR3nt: TGTGCCAGTAGTCCCGGACTAGTTAGATACGAGCAGTACTTC
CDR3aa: CASSPGLVRYEQYF

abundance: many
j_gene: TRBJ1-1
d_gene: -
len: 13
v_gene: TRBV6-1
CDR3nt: TGTGCCAGCACATGGGGATGGGACACTGAAGCTTTCTTT
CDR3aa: CASTWGWDTEAFF

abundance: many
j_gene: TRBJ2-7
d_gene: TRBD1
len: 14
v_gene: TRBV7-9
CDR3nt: TGTGCCAGCAGCTTAGCGGCAGGGGGTGGCGAGCAGTACTTC
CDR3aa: CASSLAAGGGEQYF

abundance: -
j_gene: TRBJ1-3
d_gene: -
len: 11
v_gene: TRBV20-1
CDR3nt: TGCAGTGCGACGACTGGAAACACCATATATTTT
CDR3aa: CSATTGNTIYF

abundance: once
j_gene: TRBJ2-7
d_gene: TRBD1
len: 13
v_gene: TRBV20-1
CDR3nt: TGCAGTGCTAGCCGGGACAGGGCCTACGAGCAGTACTTC
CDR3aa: CSASRDRAYEQYF

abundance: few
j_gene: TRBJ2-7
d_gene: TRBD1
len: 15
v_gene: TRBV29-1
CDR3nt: TGCAGCGTCGACCCGGGACAGGGAGAGAGGCTCGAGCAGTACTTC
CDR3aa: CSVDPGQGERLEQYF

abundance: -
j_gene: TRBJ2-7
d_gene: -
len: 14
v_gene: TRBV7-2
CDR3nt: TGTGCCAGCAGGTATGGCGGGGCCTCATACGAGCAGTACTTC
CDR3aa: CASRYGGASYEQYF

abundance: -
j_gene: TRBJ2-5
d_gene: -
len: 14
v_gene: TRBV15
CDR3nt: TGTGCCACCAGCAGAGACCCACAGGAAGGGACCCAGTACTTC
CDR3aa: CATSRDPQEGTQYF

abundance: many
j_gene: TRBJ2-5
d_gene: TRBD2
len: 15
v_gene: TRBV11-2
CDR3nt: TGTGCCAGCAGCTTAGTAATAGCGGGGATGGAGACCCAGTACTTC
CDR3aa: CASSLVIAGMETQYF

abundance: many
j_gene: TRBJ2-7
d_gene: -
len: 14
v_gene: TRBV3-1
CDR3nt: TGTGCCAGCAGCCAAGTAGGAATAACCTACGAGCAGTACTTC
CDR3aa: CASSQVGITYEQYF

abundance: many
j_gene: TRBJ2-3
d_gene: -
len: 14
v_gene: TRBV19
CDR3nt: TGTGCCAGTAGTATGGGTCAGGGCACAGATACGCAGTATTTT
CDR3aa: CASSMGQGTDTQYF